The 9 T cell receptor beta chains below were found in one sample sequenced in a study of T cells in Graves' hyperthyroidism and ophthalmopathy. What was amplified from RNA transcripts were TCR beta CDR3 regions. The study used the HTBI primer set for a first-round RT-PCR of the TCR CDR3. In TCRdb, the multiplex PCR reads were re-called with MiXCR into one record per CDR3 protein. The table has hundreds of thousands of distinct CDR3 sequences, more than 13% seen once; the top ten hold about 30%. The sequencing input was blood. The receptors derive from a woman aged 25 to 39 with Graves' hyperthyroidism.

This clonotype occurred many times. This sequence joins TRBV9 and TRBJ1-2, with D perhaps matching TRBD1 (5 bases). This CDR3 contains 16 residues. Germline loops: CDR1 SGDLS, CDR2 YYNGEE. Deletions cut 3 bases from V and 4 bases from J, with 19 bases between. The CDR3 protein is CASSASGTEGVYGYTF. The CDR3 DNA reads as TGTGCCAGCAGCGCTTCCGGGACTGAAGGGGTCTATGGCTACACCTTC.

This clonotype was counted ten times or more. This sequence joins TRBV18 and TRBJ2-2, with 9 bases identical to TRBD1. J was trimmed by 0 bases and V by 3 bases; bases with no gene match: 2. This CDR3 has 16 residues. The germline CDR1 and CDR2 sequences are KGHSH and LQKENI. CDR3 protein: CASSPGTGPNTGELFF. CDR3 DNA: TGTGCCAGCTCACCGGGGACAGGGCCGAACACCGGGGAGCTGTTTTTT.

There are many counts of this clonotype. V and J are TRBV7-9 and TRBJ2-7, with D perhaps matching TRBD1 (5 bases). Trimming stripped 1 base from V and 6 bases from J, with 16 bases between. The germline V gene encodes CDR1 SEHNR and CDR2 FQNEAQ (reference sequence). The CDR3 runs to 15 residues. Written as DNA, the CDR3 is TGTGCCAGCAGCTTAGATCTCAGGGTGGTTGGCGAGCAGTACTTC. Amino acids: CASSLDLRVVGEQYF.

The gene calls are TRBV15 and TRBJ1-4; D is undetermined. Trimming cost V 4 bases and J 0 bases, with 3 bases left between them. The CDR3 loop spans 13 amino acids. Germline V CDR1 and CDR2: LNHNV, YYDKDF (reference sequence). CDR3 loop: CATSKATNEKLFF. The CDR3 DNA reads as TGTGCCACCAGCAAAGCAACTAATGAAAAACTGTTTTTT.

The count of this clonotype is one. The chain uses TRBV15 and TRBJ1-2, with D maybe TRBD1 (6 bases). This CDR3 contains 17 residues. CDR1 is LNHNV and CDR2 is YYDKDF in the germline V gene (reference sequence). The ends were cut back, 0 bases at V and 6 bases at J, with 20 bases in the middle. The CDR3 DNA follows: TGTGCCACCAGCAGAGATTGGGCTGGATCAGGGGTGGATGGCTACACCTTC. It translates to CATSRDWAGSGVDGYTF.

This clonotype occurred many times. The chain links TRBV3-1 to TRBJ2-2; D may match TRBD1 or TRBD2 (5 bases each). V shed 5 bases and J shed 4 bases, with 14 bases lying between them. CDR1 is LGHDT and CDR2 is YNNKEL in the germline V gene (reference sequence). CDR3 length: 15 residues. Here the CDR3 reads CASSKGTAGTGELFF. The CDR3 nucleotides read TGTGCCAGCAGCAAGGGGACCGCGGGCACCGGGGAGCTGTTTTTT.

This clonotype was seen at least ten times. The chain uses TRBV3-1 and TRBJ1-1, with 7 bases that match TRBD1. Germline CDR1 reads LGHDT; CDR2 reads YNNKEL (reference sequence). The length of the CDR3 is 14 residues. Trimming took 2 bases from V and 10 from J; bases not matched to a gene: 10. The CDR3 reads CASSQPGGHSRAFF. The CDR3 DNA follows: TGTGCCAGCAGCCAACCAGGGGGGCATAGCCGAGCTTTCTTT. Drawing the rest from reference TRBV3-1 and TRBJ1-1, the complete variable domain is DTAVSQTPKYLVTQMGNDKSIKCEQNLGHDTMYWYKQDSKKFLKIMFSYNNKELIINETVPNRFSPKSPDKAHLNLHINSLELGDSAVYFCASSQPGGHSRAFFGQGTRLTVV.

This clonotype was recorded many times. The chain combines TRBV3-1 with TRBJ2-3; 11 positions match TRBD2. CDR1 is LGHDT, CDR2 YNNKEL, per germline (reference sequence). With V trimmed by 5 bases and J by 6 bases, 7 bases remained unmatched. This CDR3 contains 15 residues. Here the CDR3 reads CASSYIAGGRDTQYF. CDR3 DNA: TGTGCCAGCAGCTATATAGCGGGAGGGCGGGATACGCAGTATTTT.

The chain links TRBV19 to TRBJ2-1; D is unclear. The CDR3 is made up of 14 amino acids. Trimming pared 5 bases from V and 4 bases from J, leaving 12 bases between. Looked up from germline, CDR1 is LNHDA and CDR2 is SQIVND (reference sequence). As DNA, the CDR3 is TGTGCCAGTAGTGAGCCATACAAATACAATGAGCAGTTCTTC. Residues: CASSEPYKYNEQFF.